What follows are 22 T cell receptor beta chains derived from one specimen sequenced in a study of cytomegalovirus exposure and HLA in healthy donors. It was with 60 Vbeta and 13 Jbeta primers that the PCR ran. Assay used: immunoSEQ multiplex PCR; TCRdb lists only in-frame clones, some missing. The data contain tens of thousands of clones, 70% to 80% of them singletons. Sequences were obtained from PBMCs. The receptors originated from a man aged 45 to 65 in good health and CMV-seropositive.

The chain employs TRBV5-1 and TRBJ2-1; D ambiguous. The V end lost 2 bases, the J end lost 5 bases, and 11 bases lay between the germline ends. The germline CDR1 and CDR2 sequences are SGHRS and YFSETQ. This CDR3 contains 14 residues. CDR3 in amino acids: CASSFGSRNNEQFF. The CDR3 DNA follows: TGCGCCAGCAGCTTCGGATCGCGGAACAATGAGCAGTTCTTC.

The genes are TRBV18 and TRBJ2-1; 7 nucleotides align to TRBD1. The CDR3 length is 14 residues. The germline V gene encodes CDR1 KGHSH and CDR2 LQKENI. With V trimmed by 3 bases and J by 6 bases, 5 bases remained unmatched. In nucleotides, the CDR3 is TGTGCCAGCTCACCGACAGGGTATGGCAATGAGCAGTTCTTC. This translates into CASSPTGYGNEQFF. Complete variable domain (other parts from reference TRBV18 and TRBJ2-1): NAGVMQNPRHLVRRRGQEARLRCSPMKGHSHVYWYRQLPEEGLKFMVYLQKENIIDESGMPKERFSAEFPKEGPSILRIQQVVRGDSAAYFCASSPTGYGNEQFFGPGTRLTVL.

This chain uses TRBV28 with TRBJ2-3; 7 bases fit TRBD2. V was pared by 6 bases and J by 5 bases, with 11 bases of the junction left unmatched. The CDR3 covers 15 residues. In germline, CDR1 is MDHEN, CDR2 SYDVKM. The CDR3 coding sequence is TGTGCCAGCAGGAACGTAGGGACTATTCAAGATACGCAGTATTTT. Translation: CASRNVGTIQDTQYF.

The chain recombines TRBV7-6 with TRBJ2-7, with 9 nucleotides matching TRBD1. J was trimmed by 2 bases and V by 1 base; bases with no gene match: 3. Germline V gives CDR1 SGHVS, CDR2 FNYEAQ. This CDR3 is built from 15 residues. In nucleotides, the CDR3 is TGTGCCAGCAGCTTAGTCGGGACAGGGACCTACGAGCAGTACTTC. Its translation is CASSLVGTGTYEQYF.

The rearrangement joins TRBV29-1 to TRBJ2-7, with 7 bases matching TRBD2. The CDR3 runs 13 residues. J gave up 0 bases and V 7 bases, and 6 bases lay outside the gene matches. CDR1 is SQVTM and CDR2 is ANQGSEA in the germline V gene. The CDR3 loop is CSAGGGSSYEQYF. The CDR3 region has the DNA TGCAGCGCTGGAGGCGGGAGCTCCTACGAGCAGTACTTC.

This clone is a singleton in its sample. This chain joins TRBV18 and TRBJ2-1; perhaps TRBD2 as D (6 bases). Trimming stripped 6 bases from V and 5 bases from J, with 11 bases between. The CDR3 runs 13 residues. CDR1 is KGHSH, CDR2 LQKENI, per germline. In DNA, the CDR3 is TGTGCCAGCTCGGGTGGGACTCACAATGAGCAGTTCTTC. It translates to CASSGGTHNEQFF.

For the CDR3, the DNA is TGTGCCACGAGGACAGATAGCAATCAGCCCCAGCATTTT. Encoded protein: CATRTDSNQPQHF. The chain joins TRBV2 to TRBJ1-5, with D possibly matching TRBD1 (6 bases). CDR3 length: 13 amino acids. Per germline, CDR1 SNHLY and CDR2 FYNNEI. The V end lost 10 bases, the J end lost 0 bases, and 10 bases lay between the germline ends.

J is TRBJ2-7 and V is TRBV18; possibly TRBD2 for D (7 bases). The V end lost 0 bases, the J end lost 0 bases, and 15 bases lay between the germline ends. CDR3 size: 17 residues. In germline, CDR1 is KGHSH, CDR2 LQKENI. The CDR3 region is CASSPPARGAFSYEQYF. The CDR3, as DNA: TGTGCCAGCTCACCACCCGCTCGGGGGGCCTTCTCCTACGAGCAGTACTTC. The full variable domain, its missing parts supplied by reference TRBV18 and TRBJ2-7, is NAGVMQNPRHLVRRRGQEARLRCSPMKGHSHVYWYRQLPEEGLKFMVYLQKENIIDESGMPKERFSAEFPKEGPSILRIQQVVRGDSAAYFCASSPPARGAFSYEQYFGPGTRLTVT.

The rearrangement joins TRBV7-9 to TRBJ1-5, with D perhaps matching TRBD1 (6 bases). Trimming cost V 5 bases and J 0 bases, with 14 bases left between them. The CDR3 sequence is 16 residues long. CDR1 is SEHNR and CDR2 is FQNEAQ in the germline V gene (reference sequence). CDR3 region: CASSAGTTISNQPQHF. The CDR3 DNA is TGTGCCAGCAGCGCCGGGACAACAATTAGCAATCAGCCCCAGCATTTT.

The chain is built from TRBV4-3 and TRBJ2-5; the D gene is possibly TRBD1 (6 bases). CDR3 length equals 13 residues. Trimming removed 2 bases at V and 9 bases at J, with 13 bases between. Per germline, CDR1 LGHNA and CDR2 YSLEER. In DNA, the CDR3 is TGCGCCAGCAGCCAACACAGGGTAGGAGCCCAGTACTTC. Amino acid sequence: CASSQHRVGAQYF.

CDR3 protein: CASSFEPGQGRAFF. The CDR3 DNA follows: TGTGCCAGCAGCTTCGAACCGGGACAGGGTAGAGCTTTCTTT. The chain uses TRBV5-6 and TRBJ1-1; 9 positions match TRBD1. The CDR3 has 14 residues. The germline V gene has CDR1 SGHDT and CDR2 YYEEEE. V shed 2 bases and J 10 bases; nucleotides not matched to a gene: 9.

The chain's CDR3 is CASSYTGYGYTF. The CDR3, as DNA: TGTGCCAGCAGCTACACGGGCTATGGCTACACCTTC. The chain employs TRBV28 and TRBJ1-2; D gene ambiguous. Germline lookup yields CDR1 MDHEN and CDR2 SYDVKM. The CDR3 has 12 residues. The germline V and J ends were trimmed by 6 bases and 4 bases, with 9 bases remaining between them.

The gene calls are TRBV6-6 and TRBJ2-2, with 11 bases matching TRBD2. CDR3 length: 15 residues. The J segment lost 5 bases and the V segment lost 5 bases, leaving 4 bases of the junction unmatched. In germline, CDR1 is MNHNY, CDR2 SVGAGI (reference sequence). For the CDR3, the DNA is TGTGCCAGCAGTACTAGCGGGAGAATAACCGGGGAGCTGTTTTTT. The encoded protein is CASSTSGRITGELFF.

The chain couples TRBV7-8 to TRBJ2-1; 7 nucleotides match TRBD2. CDR3 size: 15 residues. Germline V gene sequence: CDR1 SGHVS, CDR2 FQNEAQ. Trimming took 1 base from V and 8 from J; bases not matched to a gene: 8. CDR3 DNA: TGTGCCAGCAGCTTAGGTAGAGGGACTATGGATGAGCAGTTCTTC. The encoded protein is CASSLGRGTMDEQFF.

V is TRBV5-4 and J is TRBJ2-2; 11 bases agree with TRBD2. This CDR3 comprises 18 residues. The germline gives CDR1 SGHNT, CDR2 YYREEE (reference sequence). The J segment lost 2 bases and the V segment lost 4 bases, leaving 10 bases of the junction unmatched. The CDR3 DNA reads as TGTGCCAGCAGCGGACCGGGACTAGCGGCCCTTAACACCGGGGAGCTGTTTTTT. The encoded protein is CASSGPGLAALNTGELFF.

This chain connects TRBV19 to TRBJ1-2; 7 nucleotides match TRBD1. CDR3 length equals 14 residues. The J segment lost 6 bases and the V segment lost 9 bases, leaving 13 bases of the junction unmatched. Germline V gene sequence: CDR1 LNHDA, CDR2 SQIVND (reference sequence). This CDR3 is CASSDPGQTHGYTF. The CDR3 DNA reads as TGTGCCAGCTCTGATCCGGGACAGACACATGGCTACACCTTC.

The rearrangement uses TRBV7-9 and TRBJ2-4; perhaps TRBD1 as D (6 bases). The germline CDR1 and CDR2 sequences are SEHNR and FQNEAQ (reference sequence). The CDR3 extends over 12 amino acids. Trimming took off 5 bases at V and 5 bases at J, with 7 bases between the two ends. The CDR3 here is CASSAGENIQYF. CDR3 DNA: TGTGCCAGCAGCGCAGGGGAAAACATTCAGTACTTC.

This chain connects TRBV2 to TRBJ2-1; 11 bases agree with TRBD2. The J segment lost 9 bases and the V segment lost 10 bases, leaving 8 bases of the junction unmatched. The CDR3 contains 13 residues. Germline lookup yields CDR1 SNHLY and CDR2 FYNNEI. The CDR3: CATLAGGPGEQFF. The DNA of the CDR3 is TGTGCCACCTTAGCGGGGGGGCCTGGTGAGCAGTTCTTC. Looking up the rest from reference TRBV2 and TRBJ2-1 gives the full variable domain: EPEVTQTPSHQVTQMGQEVILRCVPISNHLYFYWYRQILGQKVEFLVSFYNNEISEKSEIFDDQFSVERPDGSNFTLKIRSTKLEDSAMYFCATLAGGPGEQFFGPGTRLTVL.

The rearrangement uses TRBV7-9 and TRBJ2-1; no definite D call. Trimming stripped 0 bases from V and 5 bases from J, with 8 bases between. The CDR3 sequence is 14 residues long. The germline CDR1 and CDR2 sequences are SEHNR and FQNEAQ (reference sequence). The CDR3 loop reads CASSLAFRNNEQFF. The CDR3 bases are TGTGCCAGCAGCTTAGCGTTCAGGAACAATGAGCAGTTCTTC.

This clone appeared a few times. This rearrangement joins TRBV4-2 to TRBJ2-1, with 7 positions matching TRBD1. This CDR3 is built from 14 residues. Losses at the gene ends were 5 bases for V and 4 bases for J; bases not matched to a gene: 5. CDR1 and CDR2 (germline): LGHNA, YNFKEQ. The CDR3 protein is CASSLDRDYNEQFF. In DNA form, the CDR3 reads TGTGCCAGCAGCTTAGACAGGGATTACAATGAGCAGTTCTTC.

V gene TRBV4-1 combines with J gene TRBJ2-5; 9 bases line up with TRBD2. The CDR3 is made up of 17 amino acids. CDR1 and CDR2 from the germline V gene are MGHRA and YSYEKL. The J segment lost 2 bases and the V segment lost 0 bases, leaving 7 bases of the junction unmatched. The CDR3 DNA is TGCGCCAGCAGCCAAGATCTGGAGACTAGCGGACAAGAGACCCAGTACTTC. Protein: CASSQDLETSGQETQYF.

The chain is built from TRBV18 and TRBJ2-3; a weak D match, TRBD1 (6 bases). Trimming removed 6 bases from V and 1 base from J, with 14 bases in between. The CDR3 totals 15 residues. Germline V gene lookup returns CDR1 KGHSH and CDR2 LQKENI. CDR3 sequence reads: CASSPIQGGTDTQYF. The CDR3 coding sequence is TGTGCCAGCTCCCCTATACAGGGAGGCACAGATACGCAGTATTTT.